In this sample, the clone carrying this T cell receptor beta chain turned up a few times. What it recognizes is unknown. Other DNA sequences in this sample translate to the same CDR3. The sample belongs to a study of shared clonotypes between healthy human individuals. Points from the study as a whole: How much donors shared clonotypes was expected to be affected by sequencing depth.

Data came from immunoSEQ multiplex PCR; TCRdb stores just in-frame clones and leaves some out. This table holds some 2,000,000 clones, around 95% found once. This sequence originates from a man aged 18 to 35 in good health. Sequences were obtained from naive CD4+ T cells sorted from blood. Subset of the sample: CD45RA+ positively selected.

The CDR3 spells CASSLTETQYF. The CDR3 nucleotides read TGTGCCAGCAGCTTGACGGAGACCCAGTACTTC. The V and J genes are TRBV7-9 and TRBJ2-5; D ambiguous. CDR3 length: 11 amino acids. V was pared by 3 bases and J by 5 bases, with 4 bases between. Germline V CDR1 and CDR2: SEHNR, FQNEAQ (reference sequence).